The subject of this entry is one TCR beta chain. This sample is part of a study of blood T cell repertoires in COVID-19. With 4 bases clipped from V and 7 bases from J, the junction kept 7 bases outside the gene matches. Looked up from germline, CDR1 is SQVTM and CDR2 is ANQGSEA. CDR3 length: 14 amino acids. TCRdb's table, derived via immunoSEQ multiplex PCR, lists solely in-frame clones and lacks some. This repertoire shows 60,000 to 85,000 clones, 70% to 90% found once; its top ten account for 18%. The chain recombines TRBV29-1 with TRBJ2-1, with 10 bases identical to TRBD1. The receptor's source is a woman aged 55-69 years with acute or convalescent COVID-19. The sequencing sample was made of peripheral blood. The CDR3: CSVGDGTGVNEQFF. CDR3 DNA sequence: TGCAGCGTTGGAGATGGGACAGGGGTGAATGAGCAGTTCTTC.